Given below is one TCR beta chain in context. This clonotype was counted ten times or more. It lacks a known antigen. No base quality values were provided; no much bigger clone lies one nucleotide off. The data stem from a study of T-cell reconstitution after alpha-beta-depleted transplantation in children (dated by TCRdb to about 2016). For context, the study as a whole: The study quantitatively tracked T-cell immune reconstitution after TCRalphabeta/CD19-depleted allogeneic hematopoietic cell transplantation in children using TCR repertoire profiling. Overall study results and their limits: The high TCRbeta diversity at day 60 in some patients was ascribed to recipient T cells and intrathymic progenitors that had survived conditioning. The apparently early recovery of alphabetaT-cell counts about two months after transplant reportedly depended on only several hundred rapidly expanded clones that came from non-depleted graft cells. The frequencies of hyperexpanded clones fell over the following months, and after one year, T-cell counts and TCRbeta diversity were mostly attributed to newly produced T cells.

Libraries were built with PCR. Sequenced using an Illumina HiSeq 2500. TCR library preparation used molecular barcoding, with unique molecular identifiers applied to normalize quantification of the TCRbeta repertoire. TCRdb reprocessing: public reads trimmed at Q25 with fastp, clones called with MiXCR, in-frame beta chains kept. A single entry per CDR3 protein holds the most common genes and DNA from its merged rows. The sample profile shows about 260,000 distinct CDR3 sequences; roughly 8% of them were found once. Clones ranked in the top ten supply roughly 5.8% of the sample. In the germline V gene, CDR1 corresponds to MRHNA and CDR2 to SNTAGT. Trimming takes 6 bases from V and 4 bases from J, and the germline ends sit 15 bases apart. The CDR3 spans 15 residues, from the cysteine through the phenylalanine. The CDR3 DNA has 45 bases and is translated from base 1. Sample treatment or condition, as interpreted from the label and publication: allogeneic hematopoietic cell transplantation with graft depleted of TCRalphabeta T cells and CD19 B cells. TCRalphabeta/CD19-depleted allogeneic hematopoietic cell grafts were given to the transplant recipients, all of whom were children.

The TCR was taken from a male patient younger than 18 who had a stem cell transplant for acute lymphoblastic leukemia, so the T cells may come from the graft donor. In this chain, TRBV6-4 is recombined with TRBJ2-2; the D gene cannot be resolved beyond TRBD1 or TRBD2, each matching 6 bases. The sequencing here drew on PBMCs, mostly from graft donor cells, taken 180 days after TCRalphabeta/CD19-depleted stem cell transplant. CDR3 sequence: CASSPGAQGTGELFF. The nucleotide sequence is given as TGTGCCAGCAGCCCGGGGGCGCAAGGCACCGGGGAGCTGTTTTTT.